This T cell receptor (beta chain) was found in a study of OX40 agonist ivuxolimab in advanced cancers. Study details: Partial responses occurred in three patients (one hepatocellular carcinoma, two cutaneous melanoma). Points from the study as a whole: No determination was made of the antigen specificity of the expanded peripheral T cells.

The germline CDR1 and CDR2 sequences are SGHDT and YYEEEE. The CDR3 length is 14 residues. J gave up 2 bases and V 5 bases, and 7 bases lay outside the gene matches. For this clone: Its antigen remains unidentified.

Blood specimens came from baseline, cycle 4 day 1, and cycle 7 day 1. Measured with immunoSEQ multiplex PCR; TCRdb has only the in-frame clones, and not every one. This sample has approximately 69,000 clones; 85% to 90% occur once, and the top ten carry less than 3%. The input for sequencing was CD4+ or CD8+ T cells sorted from blood, taken in a trial of the OX40 agonist ivuxolimab. This TCR was recovered from an adult with an advanced solid tumor such as melanoma, head and neck, liver or kidney cancer. The chain uses TRBV5-6 and TRBJ2-7; 7 bases are shared with TRBD2. CDR3 loop: CASSWAGETYEQYF. The CDR3 DNA sequence: TGTGCCAGCAGTTGGGCGGGGGAAACCTACGAGCAGTACTTC.